What follows are 29 T cell receptor beta chains derived from one specimen sequenced in a study of CD8 T cells in Susac syndrome. RNA amounts of 0.5 to 1 ug underwent reverse transcription with random hexamers. TCRdb used MiXCR to reprocess the immunoSEQ multiplex PCR reads, holding one entry per CDR3 protein. Here the sample spans about 150,000 distinct CDR3 sequences, roughly 94% being singletons. Material: CD8+ T cells from PBMCs. All receptors derive from a human donor with multiple sclerosis.

V usage is TRBV27 and J usage is TRBJ1-2; 8 nucleotides agree with TRBD1. Germline trimming cut 4 bases from V and 2 bases from J; bases unmatched to any gene: 18. This CDR3 has 19 residues. The V gene's germline CDR1 is MNHEY and CDR2 SMNVEV (reference sequence). CDR3 sequence: CASSSKWGIRDRRNYGYTF. As DNA, the CDR3 is TGTGCCAGCAGTTCTAAGTGGGGGATTAGGGACAGGCGGAACTATGGCTACACCTTC.

V usage is TRBV9 and J usage is TRBJ1-6; the match to TRBD1 covers 7 bases. The CDR3 length is 14 residues. V trimming: 3 bases; J trimming: 8 bases; junction bases outside the gene matches: 5. CDR1 is SGDLS, CDR2 YYNGEE, per germline. For the CDR3, the DNA is TGTGCCAGCAGCGGAGGGGGACAGTATTCACCCCTCCACTTT. Protein product: CASSGGGQYSPLHF.

The rearrangement joins TRBV9 to TRBJ2-2, with a weak D call TRBD2 (7 bases). The CDR3 spans 17 residues. The V gene lost 3 bases and the J gene lost 0 bases, with 15 bases spanning the gap. Germline assignment: CDR1 SGDLS and CDR2 YYNGEE. The CDR3 reads CASSDPSGGANTGELFF. The CDR3 bases are TGTGCCAGCAGCGACCCCTCGGGGGGCGCGAACACCGGGGAGCTGTTTTTT. Drawing the rest from reference TRBV9 and TRBJ2-2, the complete variable domain is DSGVTQTPKHLITATGQRVTLRCSPRSGDLSVYWYQQSLDQGLQFLIQYYNGEERAKGNILERFSAQQFPDLHSELNLSSLELGDSALYFCASSDPSGGANTGELFFGEGSRLTVL.

In DNA, the CDR3 is TGTGCCAGCAGTTTATTCACAGGGCACGAGCAGTACTTC. Its translation is CASSLFTGHEQYF. The chain uses TRBV28 and TRBJ2-7; TRBD1 is a possible D gene (6 bases). The CDR3 spans 13 residues. V was cut by 1 base and J by 5 bases, with 9 bases left in between. Germline CDR1 is MDHEN and CDR2 is SYDVKM.

The V and J genes are TRBV9 and TRBJ2-1; TRBD1 matches at 7 bases. Losses at the gene ends were 0 bases for V and 8 bases for J; bases not matched to a gene: 8. Germline assignment: CDR1 SGDLS and CDR2 YYNGEE. CDR3 size: 15 residues. CDR3 sequence: CASSVAGTVVDEQFF. The DNA of the CDR3 is TGTGCCAGCAGCGTAGCGGGGACAGTGGTCGATGAGCAGTTCTTC.

The gene calls are TRBV10-3 and TRBJ2-7, with a weak D call TRBD2 (7 bases). Trimming took 5 bases from V and 2 from J, leaving 19 bases between them. Germline V gene data show CDR1 as ENHRY and CDR2 as SYGVKD. CDR3 length: 16 residues. CDR3: CAISPLLGGGPYEQYF. Here the CDR3 DNA reads TGTGCCATCAGTCCCCTACTAGGCGGGGGCCCCTACGAGCAGTACTTC.

The gene calls are TRBV4-1 and TRBJ2-7, with D perhaps matching TRBD1 (6 bases). V was pared by 1 base and J by 3 bases, with 10 bases between. Germline loops: CDR1 MGHRA, CDR2 YSYEKL. This CDR3 is built from 14 residues. The CDR3 region has the DNA TGCGCCAGCAGCCAAGTACAAGGGGGCTACGAGCAGTACTTC. Amino acids: CASSQVQGGYEQYF.

The chain carries TRBV15 and TRBJ1-1; D is undetermined. Trimming stripped 4 bases from V and 1 base from J, with 7 bases between. Germline V gene lookup returns CDR1 LNHNV and CDR2 YYDKDF (reference sequence). This CDR3 contains 13 residues. In nucleotides, the CDR3 is TGTGCCACCAGCAAGGGTCGGAACACTGAAGCTTTCTTT. As protein: CATSKGRNTEAFF.

This clonotype was seen only once. The chain joins TRBV5-1 to TRBJ2-3; D unresolved. The CDR3 extends over 14 amino acids. The V gene lost 0 bases and the J gene lost 0 bases, with 5 bases spanning the gap. CDR1 and CDR2 (germline): SGHRS, YFSETQ. The CDR3 nucleotides read TGCGCCAGCAGCTTGGTGGCTAGCACAGATACGCAGTATTTT. Amino acids: CASSLVASTDTQYF. Variable domain in full (rest from reference TRBV5-1 and TRBJ2-3): KAGVTQTPRYLIKTRGQQVTLSCSPISGHRSVSWYQQTPGQGLQFLFEYFSETQRNKGNFPGRFSGRQFSNSRSEMNVSTLELGDSALYLCASSLVASTDTQYFGPGTRLTVL.

This chain uses TRBV20-1 with TRBJ2-7; D not resolved. Germline assignment: CDR1 DFQATT and CDR2 SNEGSKA (reference sequence). The CDR3 has 14 residues. V gave up 6 bases and J gave up 2 bases, with 17 bases separating them. The CDR3 protein is CSADLEQKPYEQYF. The CDR3 DNA sequence: TGCAGTGCAGACTTGGAACAGAAACCCTACGAGCAGTACTTC.

The chain is built from TRBV14 and TRBJ2-3; D may correspond to TRBD1 or TRBD2 (5 bases each). CDR3 size: 16 residues. The ends were cut back, 1 base at V and 3 bases at J, with 14 bases in the middle. The germline V gene has CDR1 SGHDN and CDR2 FVKESK. Here the CDR3 DNA reads TGTGCCAGCAGCCAAGGGCGGCGAGGGGTAACAGATACGCAGTATTTT. Its translation is CASSQGRRGVTDTQYF.

The genes are TRBV28 and TRBJ1-2, with D perhaps TRBD1 (6 bases). Germline V gene lookup returns CDR1 MDHEN and CDR2 SYDVKM. The length of the CDR3 is 17 residues. The V and J ends lost 6 bases and 7 bases respectively, with 27 bases between them. This chain's CDR3 is CASSPTGTLILWGGYTF. The CDR3 DNA sequence: TGTGCCAGCAGCCCCACCGGGACACTTATTTTATGGGGTGGCTACACCTTC.

This chain connects TRBV23-1 to TRBJ1-1; 7 nucleotides agree with TRBD1. TRBV23-1 is sorted into the ORF group, with uncertain function. V lost 4 bases to trimming and J lost 0 bases; unmatched junction nucleotides: 8. The CDR3 has 16 residues. CDR3 residues: CASSRRTGDMNTEAFF. CDR3 sequence (DNA): TGCGCCAGCAGTCGTCGTACAGGGGACATGAACACTGAAGCTTTCTTT.

V and J are TRBV5-4 and TRBJ2-1; D could derive from TRBD1 or TRBD2 (5 bases each). Per germline, CDR1 SGHNT and CDR2 YYREEE (reference sequence). The V end lost 4 bases, the J end lost 4 bases, and 15 bases lay between the germline ends. The CDR3 runs to 15 residues. CDR3 sequence reads: CASSQTRGVYNEQFF. As DNA, the CDR3 is TGTGCCAGCAGCCAGACACGGGGCGTTTACAATGAGCAGTTCTTC.

The CDR3 spells CASSFEVRLRQTYEQYF. DNA for the CDR3: TGTGCCAGCAGTTTCGAGGTCCGACTACGCCAAACCTACGAGCAGTACTTC. The chain links TRBV12-3 or TRBV12-4 to TRBJ2-7, with D perhaps matching TRBD2 (5 bases). This CDR3 is built from 17 residues. V lost 3 bases, J lost 2 bases, and 20 bases lay in between.

This chain connects TRBV20-1 to TRBJ2-1; possible D gene TRBD2, 5 bases. CDR3 length equals 14 residues. Per germline, CDR1 DFQATT and CDR2 SNEGSKA (reference sequence). With 1 base removed from V and 0 bases from J, the gap between germline ends came to 7 bases. The CDR3 here is CSARARDSYNEQFF. DNA of the CDR3: TGCAGTGCTAGAGCCCGGGACTCCTACAATGAGCAGTTCTTC.

V is TRBV23-1 and J is TRBJ2-7, with D maybe TRBD2 (5 bases). TRBV23-1 falls under the ORF class, with uncertain function. The CDR3 totals 15 residues. V was trimmed by 5 bases and J by 4 bases, leaving 18 bases between them. The CDR3 sequence is CASSKEEGPLYEQYF. The CDR3 DNA is TGCGCCAGCAGTAAAGAAGAGGGCCCGTTATACGAGCAGTACTTC.

The chain employs TRBV9 and TRBJ2-7; D possibly uses TRBD1 or TRBD2 (5 bases each). The V end was cut by 2 bases, the J end by 4 bases, with 13 bases between. The germline V gene has CDR1 SGDLS and CDR2 YYNGEE. The CDR3 consists of 14 residues. In nucleotides, the CDR3 is TGTGCCAGCAGCGTCGGGACCCCCGAGTACGAGCAGTACTTC. It encodes CASSVGTPEYEQYF.

The CDR3 DNA is TGTGCCAGCAGCAGCCCCCGGGACAGGGGTTCGGACGAGCAGTACTTC. Its translation: CASSSPRDRGSDEQYF. The chain recombines TRBV9 with TRBJ2-7, with TRBD1 matching 10 bases. V dropped 4 bases and J dropped 5; count of bases not matched to a gene: 12. CDR1 SGDLS and CDR2 YYNGEE come from the germline V gene. The CDR3 runs to 16 residues. The whole variable domain, remainder taken from reference TRBV9 and TRBJ2-7, is DSGVTQTPKHLITATGQRVTLRCSPRSGDLSVYWYQQSLDQGLQFLIQYYNGEERAKGNILERFSAQQFPDLHSELNLSSLELGDSALYFCASSSPRDRGSDEQYFGPGTRLTVT.

The chain carries TRBV20-1 and TRBJ1-6, with D possibly TRBD1 on 5 matching bases. V was cut by 6 bases and J by 10 bases, with 10 bases left in between. The V gene's germline CDR1 is DFQATT and CDR2 SNEGSKA (reference sequence). CDR3 length equals 11 residues. This CDR3 is CSAGDGSPLHF. CDR3 bases: TGCAGTGCGGGGGATGGCTCACCCCTCCACTTT.

The rearrangement joins TRBV15 to TRBJ2-2; 8 bases map to TRBD1. This CDR3 has 14 residues. The V segment lost 2 bases and the J segment 6 bases; nucleotides outside the gene matches: 2. The germline V gene encodes CDR1 LNHNV and CDR2 YYDKDF (reference sequence). CDR3 sequence (DNA): TGTGCCACCAGCAGAACGACAGGGGCCGGGGAGCTGTTTTTT. This codes for CATSRTTGAGELFF.

The genes are TRBV12-3 or TRBV12-4 and TRBJ1-2; D not certain. The CDR3 consists of 15 residues. V lost 3 bases, J lost 4 bases, and 15 bases lay in between. Here the CDR3 reads CASSFKGPATYGYTF. The CDR3 DNA follows: TGTGCCAGCAGTTTTAAGGGTCCCGCAACCTATGGCTACACCTTC.

The J gene is TRBJ2-7, the V gene TRBV6-6; D unresolved. Germline CDR1 MNHNY, CDR2 SVGAGI (reference sequence). CDR3 length equals 13 residues. V lost 8 bases, J lost 2 bases, and 13 bases lay in between. CDR3 amino acids: CASSRQPTYEQYF. The CDR3 DNA reads TGTGCCAGCTCCCGACAACCGACCTACGAGCAGTACTTC.

The chain uses TRBV2 and TRBJ2-7; 12 bases line up with TRBD1. V lost 10 bases and J lost 5; bases outside the gene matches: 6. Looked up from germline, CDR1 is SNHLY and CDR2 is FYNNEI. This CDR3 region has 13 residues. CDR3 nucleotide sequence: TGTGCCATTCCGGGACAGGGGGCCCACGAGCAGTACTTC. As protein: CAIPGQGAHEQYF.

The J gene is TRBJ2-7, the V gene TRBV15; 7 bases align to TRBD1. J was trimmed by 0 bases and V by 3 bases; bases with no gene match: 11. CDR1 and CDR2 from the germline V gene are LNHNV and YYDKDF (reference sequence). The CDR3 runs 17 residues. The DNA for the CDR3 is TGTGCCACCAGCAGTTCGGGGACAGAACGGAGCTCCTACGAGCAGTACTTC. Its protein product is CATSSSGTERSSYEQYF.

This rearrangement joins TRBV7-9 to TRBJ2-6, with D possibly TRBD2 on 6 matching bases. Germline loops: CDR1 SEHNR, CDR2 FQNEAQ (reference sequence). The V end lost 0 bases, the J end lost 2 bases, and 14 bases lay between the germline ends. This CDR3 contains 18 residues. Here the CDR3 reads CASSLAGGGRAGANVLTF. CDR3 coding DNA: TGTGCCAGCAGCTTAGCGGGGGGTGGACGAGCTGGGGCCAACGTCCTGACTTTC.

The gene calls are TRBV15 and TRBJ1-6, with TRBD1 as a possible D gene (5 bases). Germline CDR1 LNHNV, CDR2 YYDKDF (reference sequence). Trimming removed 0 bases from V and 5 bases from J, with 8 bases in between. CDR3 length: 15 amino acids. CDR3 coding DNA: TGTGCCACCAGCAGAGATAGGGGTAATAATTCACCCCTCCACTTT. This codes for CATSRDRGNNSPLHF. Filled out from reference TRBV15 and TRBJ1-6, the complete variable domain reads DAMVIQNPRYQVTQFGKPVTLSCSQTLNHNVMYWYQQKSSQAPKLLFHYYDKDFNNEADTPDNFQSRRPNTSFCFLDIRSPGLGDTAMYLCATSRDRGNNSPLHFGNGTRLTVT.

The chain is built from TRBV12-3 or TRBV12-4 and TRBJ2-5; the match to TRBD2 covers 7 bases. V dropped 5 bases and J dropped 5; count of bases not matched to a gene: 5. This CDR3 is 13 amino acids long. The CDR3 nucleotides read TGTGCCAGCAGTCGAGCGGGGAGGGAGACCCAGTACTTC. As protein: CASSRAGRETQYF.

The gene calls are TRBV9 and TRBJ1-2; D is unresolved. The V and J ends lost 6 bases and 7 bases respectively, with 7 bases between them. Germline-derived CDR1 and CDR2 are SGDLS and YYNGEE. This CDR3 contains 10 residues. DNA of the CDR3: TGTGCCAGCACTGGAGCTGGCTACACCTTC. The encoded protein is CASTGAGYTF.